A selection of T cell receptor beta chains follows, all from one sample in a study of control samples from healthy donors and cancer patients. Generated by immunoSEQ multiplex PCR, the TCRdb table keeps only in-frame clones and is missing some. The sample yields about 78,000 clones, approximately 91% seen once. Sequenced input: blood. These receptors were collected from a woman aged 60-75 years in good health. Both conserved end residues are part of each CDR3.

J: TRBJ1-5
V: TRBV5-6
CDR3: CASSLLGEASNQPQHF

J: TRBJ2-2
V: TRBV7-9
CDR3: CASRPTDRGTGELFF

J: TRBJ2-7
V: TRBV5-6
CDR3: CASSSSRDRLSYEQYF

J: TRBJ1-2
V: TRBV2
CDR3: CASTPGQGALYGYTF

J: TRBJ2-1
V: TRBV2
CDR3: CASSGLAGGRSEQFF

J: TRBJ2-1
V: TRBV2
CDR3: CASSDPGTSESSYNEQFF

J: TRBJ2-1
V: TRBV2
CDR3: CASRYTGQLYNEQFF

J: TRBJ2-1
V: TRBV21-1
CDR3: CASSKVWPGTGLPAYNEQFF

J: TRBJ2-7
V: TRBV28
CDR3: CASSRTSGRSYEQYF

J: TRBJ1-1
V: TRBV19
CDR3: CASSASQGVAAEAFF

J: TRBJ1-2
V: TRBV4-1
CDR3: CASSHLPGQGPYGYTF

J: TRBJ1-1
V: TRBV19
CDR3: CASSMAVSRANTEAFF

J: TRBJ2-5
V: TRBV7-2
CDR3: CASSSIPIQETQYF

J: TRBJ1-1
V: TRBV15
CDR3: CATSRPPWVDTEAFF

J: TRBJ2-1
V: TRBV4-1
CDR3: CASSQVASLMYNEQFF

J: TRBJ2-1
V: TRBV30
CDR3: CAWSVGGGREQFF

J: TRBJ2-6
V: TRBV6-7
CDR3: CASSLASRDSSGANVLTF

J: TRBJ2-3
V: TRBV25-1
CDR3: CASSELGVDTQYF

J: TRBJ2-4
V: TRBV6-2/TRBV6-3
CDR3: CASSFAGENIQYF

J: TRBJ2-5
V: TRBV28
CDR3: CASSLLAGGQETQYF

J: TRBJ2-7
V: TRBV11-3
CDR3: CASSLRDRDEQYF

J: TRBJ1-2
V: TRBV7-2
CDR3: CASSLAGTGDYGYTF

J: TRBJ2-7
V: TRBV10-3
CDR3: CAISESIGQGARYEQYF

J: TRBJ1-1
V: TRBV12-3/TRBV12-4
CDR3: CASSLGDYTEAFF

J: TRBJ2-3
V: TRBV24-1
CDR3: CATSVSGGTDTQYF

J: TRBJ2-4
V: TRBV4-1
CDR3: CASSQVQSRAKNIQYF

J: TRBJ1-3
V: TRBV10-3
CDR3: CASGTGGHESSGNTIYF

J: TRBJ2-5
V: TRBV10-1
CDR3: CASSRDRERETQYF